The 10 T cell receptor beta chains reported below all come from one sample, sequenced in a study of identical twins. TCRdb re-analysed the 5' RACE reads in MiXCR, keeping a single row per CDR3 protein. The repertoire has approximately 670,000 distinct CDR3 sequences, roughly 6% of them found once; the top ten carry approximately 1.6%. Material: naive T cells sorted from blood. These TCRs come from a man between 18 and 35 years old in good health.

This clonotype was detected ten times or more. The chain carries TRBV6-5 and TRBJ1-1; no clear D gene. The CDR3 loop spans 12 amino acids. V was cut by 2 bases and J by 6 bases, with 7 bases left in between. Germline CDR1 MNHEY, CDR2 SVGAGI. CDR3 nucleotides: TGTGCCAGCAGTTACACGGGCGCTGAAGCTTTCTTT. Translating gives CASSYTGAEAFF.

This clonotype was observed at least ten times. The chain couples TRBV5-1 to TRBJ2-7; D is undetermined. The V gene's germline CDR1 is SGHRS and CDR2 YFSETQ. V lost 2 bases and J lost 6, with 9 bases in between. This CDR3 contains 12 residues. The CDR3 reads CASSLDGLEQYV. For the CDR3, the DNA is TGCGCCAGCAGCTTAGACGGGCTCGAGCAGTACGTC.

This clonotype was observed at least ten times. The J gene is TRBJ2-2, the V gene TRBV20-1; 9 positions match TRBD1. CDR1 is DFQATT, CDR2 SNEGSKA, per germline (reference sequence). CDR3 length: 14 amino acids. V shed 6 bases and J 4 bases; nucleotides not matched to a gene: 6. The CDR3 DNA is TGCAGTGCCCTACAGGGGGCGGTCACCGGGGAGCTGTTTTTT. Amino acid sequence: CSALQGAVTGELFF.

This clonotype showed up just a few times. The V and J genes are TRBV29-1 and TRBJ2-5; D ambiguous. The CDR3 covers 13 residues. Germline-derived CDR1 and CDR2 are SQVTM and ANQGSEA. Between the trimmed V and J ends, which lost 5 bases and 5 bases, there was a span of 15 bases. The CDR3 coding sequence is TGCAGCGTTTACTATCGGTGGATGGAGACCCAGTACTTC. Translated, it gives CSVYYRWMETQYF.

This clonotype was counted a few times. The genes are TRBV20-1 and TRBJ2-1; 8 nucleotides agree with TRBD1. The V and J ends lost 8 bases and 1 base, in that order; junction bases with no gene match: 4. CDR1 is DFQATT and CDR2 is SNEGSKA in the germline V gene (reference sequence). This CDR3 contains 13 residues. The CDR3 nucleotides read TGCAGTCCAGGGGGCGGTTCCTACAATGAGCAGTTCTTC. It translates to CSPGGGSYNEQFF.

This chain joins TRBV27 and TRBJ2-1; maybe TRBD1 (5 bases). Trimming stripped 10 bases from V and 0 bases from J, with 19 bases between. This CDR3 region has 16 residues. Germline V gene sequence: CDR1 MNHEY, CDR2 SMNVEV (reference sequence). The CDR3 DNA is TGTGCCACTAAGAGAGCAGGGCTAAGCTCCTACAATGAGCAGTTCTTC. This encodes CATKRAGLSSYNEQFF.

This clonotype occurred many times. The V and J genes are TRBV11-2 and TRBJ2-1; 8 nucleotides match TRBD2. Germline values: CDR1 SGHAT, CDR2 FQNNGV. Germline trimming cut 2 bases from V and 3 bases from J; bases unmatched to any gene: 9. The CDR3 runs 17 residues. CDR3 in amino acids: CASSLNSQREFYNEQFF. The CDR3 DNA sequence: TGTGCCAGCAGCTTAAACTCTCAGCGGGAGTTCTACAATGAGCAGTTCTTC.

This rearrangement joins TRBV7-9 to TRBJ2-1; D gene ambiguous. CDR3 length equals 12 residues. V lost 5 bases, J lost 8 bases, and 10 bases lay in between. In germline, CDR1 is SEHNR, CDR2 FQNEAQ (reference sequence). CDR3 in amino acids: CASSLQSDEQFF. The CDR3 DNA is TGTGCCAGCAGCCTTCAAAGTGATGAGCAGTTCTTC. The full variable domain, in which reference TRBV7-9 and TRBJ2-1 provide the parts outside the CDR3, is DTGVSQNPRHKITKRGQNVTFRCDPISEHNRLYWYRQTLGQGPEFLTYFQNEAQLEKSRLLSDRFSAERPKGSFSTLEIQRTEQGDSAMYLCASSLQSDEQFFGPGTRLTVL.

V usage is TRBV6-2 or TRBV6-3 and J usage is TRBJ2-1, with D possibly being TRBD2 (6 bases). This CDR3 has 10 residues. Trimming took off 8 bases at V and 10 bases at J, with 9 bases between the two ends. Germline V gene lookup returns CDR1 MNHEY and CDR2 SVGEGT. CDR3 sequence reads: CASAGTEQFF. The CDR3 DNA reads TGTGCCAGCGCGGGGACCGAGCAGTTCTTC.

This clonotype was recorded at least ten times. The chain couples TRBV10-2 to TRBJ2-1; 12 positions match TRBD2. Germline V gene data show CDR1 as WSHSY and CDR2 as SAAADI. The CDR3 runs to 15 residues. The junction had 9 bases not matched to a gene; V was cut back by 6 bases and J by 9 bases. Written as DNA, the CDR3 is TGCGCCAGCAGACGGACTAGCGGGATCCGTCGTGAGCAGTTCTTC. Translated: CASRRTSGIRREQFF.